The 14 T cell receptor beta chains listed next were all sequenced from one sample in a study of early T cells in non-severe SARS-CoV-2 infection. MiXCR was run by TCRdb on the 5' RACE reads, yielding one entry per CDR3 protein. Of roughly 29,000 distinct CDR3 sequences in the sample, around 6.1% are singletons; the top ten hold 30% to 35%. Sequencing used whole blood, obtained at baseline. All receptors come from an adult who was a healthcare worker with PCR-confirmed SARS-CoV-2 infection or an uninfected control (not recorded which).

This clonotype showed up many times. The chain couples TRBV7-2 to TRBJ2-1; the match to TRBD1 covers 11 bases. The V and J ends lost 6 bases and 5 bases, in that order; junction bases with no gene match: 6. Germline-derived CDR1 and CDR2 are SGHTA and FQGNSA. The CDR3 loop spans 15 amino acids. CDR3 nucleotides: TGTGCCAGCAGTCTTGGACAGGGGGCCCACAATGAGCAGTTCTTC. Its translation is CASSLGQGAHNEQFF.

This clonotype was counted only a few times. The chain links TRBV11-2 to TRBJ2-2, with 11 bases matching TRBD2. Looked up from germline, CDR1 is SGHAT and CDR2 is FQNNGV. V was pared by 5 bases and J by 3 bases, with 5 bases of the junction left unmatched. The CDR3 runs to 16 residues. CDR3 DNA: TGTGCCAGCAGCAAACTAGCGGGAGTAGACACCGGGGAGCTGTTTTTT. Its protein is CASSKLAGVDTGELFF.

This clonotype has a count of ten or more. The chain has TRBV2 and TRBJ2-7, with a tentative D call TRBD1 (5 bases). Germline CDR1 and CDR2: SNHLY and FYNNEI. The V end was cut by 8 bases, the J end by 2 bases, with 13 bases between. The CDR3 extends over 13 amino acids. In DNA, the CDR3 is TGTGCCAGCGCTGCAGGGTTTCCCTACGAGCAGTACTTC. Its translation: CASAAGFPYEQYF.

The table lists this clonotype with a few counts. The V and J genes are TRBV7-3 and TRBJ2-5, with TRBD2 matching 11 bases. The length of the CDR3 is 16 residues. Looked up from germline, CDR1 is SGHTA and CDR2 is FQGTGA. Trimming at V came to 4 bases and at J to 5 bases, leaving 9 bases not matched to a gene. CDR3 DNA: TGTGCCAGCAGCTCCCAAGTAGCGGGGGGGCTTGAGACCCAGTACTTC. Its translation is CASSSQVAGGLETQYF.

The V gene is TRBV29-1, the J gene TRBJ2-5, with TRBD2 as a possible D gene (5 bases). Trimming took off 4 bases at V and 5 bases at J, with 5 bases between the two ends. The CDR3 has 10 residues. Germline-derived CDR1 and CDR2 are SQVTM and ANQGSEA. The CDR3 region is CSVGEETQYF. The CDR3 nucleotides are TGCAGCGTTGGGGAGGAGACCCAGTACTTC.

This clonotype appeared many times. This chain connects TRBV7-2 to TRBJ2-5; tentatively, D is TRBD1 (5 bases). Per germline, CDR1 SGHTA and CDR2 FQGNSA. The CDR3 sequence is 14 residues long. V lost 6 bases, J lost 2 bases, and 13 bases lay in between. The CDR3 nucleotides are TGTGCCAGCAGACGAAGGGGCCCTCAAGAGACCCAGTACTTC. Its translation: CASRRRGPQETQYF.

The table lists this clonotype with many counts. The rearrangement links TRBV5-1 to TRBJ2-1, with 11 bases aligning to TRBD2. The CDR3 covers 16 residues. Germline CDR1 SGHRS, CDR2 YFSETQ. V lost 4 bases to trimming and J lost 2 bases; unmatched junction nucleotides: 5. CDR3 loop: CASSTGTSGAYNEQFF. CDR3 DNA: TGCGCCAGCAGCACCGGGACTAGCGGAGCCTACAATGAGCAGTTCTTC.

This clonotype was detected many times. The chain joins TRBV24-1 to TRBJ2-1; no reliable D call. Germline-derived CDR1 and CDR2 are KGHDR and SFDVKD. There are 12 residues in the CDR3. Trimming took 2 bases from V and 8 from J, leaving 6 bases between them. The CDR3 coding sequence is TGTGCCACCAGTGATTGGCGGTATGAGCAGTTCTTC. It translates to CATSDWRYEQFF.

This clonotype was found many times. The chain combines TRBV7-2 with TRBJ2-5; tentatively, D is TRBD2 (5 bases). The CDR3 is 14 residues long. V lost 4 bases, J lost 4 bases, and 13 bases lay in between. Germline loops: CDR1 SGHTA, CDR2 FQGNSA. The CDR3 loop is CASSSRTLLETQYF. CDR3 DNA: TGTGCCAGCAGCTCCCGGACTTTGCTAGAGACCCAGTACTTC.

This clonotype was recorded a few times. DNA for the CDR3: TGCGCCAGCAGCATTCAAACAAGCACCGGGGAGCTGTTTTTT. This encodes CASSIQTSTGELFF. The chain has TRBV5-1 and TRBJ2-2, with unresolved D. Trimming cost V 4 bases and J 4 bases, with 11 bases left between them. Germline V gene data show CDR1 as SGHRS and CDR2 as YFSETQ. This CDR3 has 14 amino acids.

This clonotype was recorded at least ten times. The chain combines TRBV7-2 with TRBJ2-3, with 8 bases fitting TRBD2. This CDR3 has 14 residues. Germline lookup yields CDR1 SGHTA and CDR2 FQGNSA. The trim removed 4 bases at V and 5 bases at J, leaving 5 bases unmatched. The CDR3 is CASSSGLVIDTQYF. The CDR3, as DNA: TGTGCCAGCAGCTCGGGACTAGTGATAGATACGCAGTATTTT.

This clonotype occurred many times. The rearrangement links TRBV13 to TRBJ1-1; D is undetermined. Germline-derived CDR1 and CDR2 are PRHDT and FYEKMQ (reference sequence). The CDR3 covers 14 residues. Trimming took off 1 base at V and 1 base at J, with 7 bases between the two ends. The CDR3 nucleotides read TGTGCCAGCAGCTTAGTATCAGGGAACACTGAAGCTTTCTTT. It is translated as CASSLVSGNTEAFF. The full variable domain, rest sourced from reference TRBV13 and TRBJ1-1, is AAGVIQSPRHLIKEKRETATLKCYPIPRHDTVYWYQQGPGQDPQFLISFYEKMQSDKGSIPDRFSAQQFSDYHSELNMSSLELGDSALYFCASSLVSGNTEAFFGQGTRLTVV.

The rearrangement links TRBV7-9 to TRBJ2-1; D uncertain. Germline assignment: CDR1 SEHNR and CDR2 FQNEAQ (reference sequence). V lost 4 bases and J lost 7, with 8 bases in between. This CDR3 comprises 12 residues. The CDR3: CASSSMGNEQFF. CDR3 bases: TGTGCCAGCAGCTCCATGGGGAATGAGCAGTTCTTC.

This clonotype has only a few counts. V and J are TRBV7-9 and TRBJ1-2; 7 bases map to TRBD1. This CDR3 spans 15 amino acids. Germline assignment: CDR1 SEHNR and CDR2 FQNEAQ (reference sequence). V was pared by 1 base and J by 0 bases, with 2 bases of the junction left unmatched. CDR3 loop: CASSLEGTANYGYTF. CDR3 coding DNA: TGTGCCAGCAGCTTAGAGGGGACAGCTAACTATGGCTACACCTTC.